This entry describes one T cell receptor (beta chain). Its matching antigen is unknown. Only in-frame clones appear in the TCRdb table, and some are missing; sequencing was by immunoSEQ multiplex PCR. Found here are about 89,000 clones, roughly 86% of them singletons; the top ten hold under 7.5%. This sample stems from a study of OX40 agonist ivuxolimab in advanced cancers. Study results and limitations: With doses of 0.1 to 3.0 mg/kg, CD4+ and CD8+ blood T cells had undergone clonal expansion by week 6.

The germline gives CDR1 LNHDA, CDR2 SQIVND (reference sequence). The CDR3 has 14 amino acids. V shed 3 bases and J shed 10 bases, with 13 bases lying between them. The sample consisted of CD4+ or CD8+ T cells sorted from blood, taken in a trial of the OX40 agonist ivuxolimab. The V gene is TRBV19, the J gene TRBJ1-6; a weak D match, TRBD1 (5 bases). This clonotype originated in an adult with an advanced solid tumor such as melanoma, head and neck, liver or kidney cancer. CDR3 sequence reads: CASSMGVVSSPLHF. CDR3 DNA sequence: TGTGCCAGTAGTATGGGGGTCGTTAGCTCACCCCTCCACTTT.